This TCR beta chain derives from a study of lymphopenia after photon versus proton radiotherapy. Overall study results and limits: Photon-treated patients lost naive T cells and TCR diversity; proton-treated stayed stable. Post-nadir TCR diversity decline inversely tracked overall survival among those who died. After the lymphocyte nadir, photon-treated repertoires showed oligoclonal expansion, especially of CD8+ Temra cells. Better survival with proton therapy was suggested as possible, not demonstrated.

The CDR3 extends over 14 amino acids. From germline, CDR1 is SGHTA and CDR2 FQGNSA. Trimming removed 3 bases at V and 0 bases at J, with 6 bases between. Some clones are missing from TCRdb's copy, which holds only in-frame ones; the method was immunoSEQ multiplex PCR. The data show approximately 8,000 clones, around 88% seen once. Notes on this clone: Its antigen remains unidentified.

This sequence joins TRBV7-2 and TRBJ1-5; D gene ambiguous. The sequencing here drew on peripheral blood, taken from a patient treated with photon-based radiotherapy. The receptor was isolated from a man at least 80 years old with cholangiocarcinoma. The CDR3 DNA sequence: TGTGCCAGCAGCTTCGGCTCTAGCAATCAGCCCCAGCATTTT. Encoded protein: CASSFGSSNQPQHF. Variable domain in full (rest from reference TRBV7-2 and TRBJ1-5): GAGVSQSPSNKVTEKGKDVELRCDPISGHTALYWYRQSLGQGLEFLIYFQGNSAPDKSGLPSDRFSAERTGGSVSTLTIQRTQQEDSAVYLCASSFGSSNQPQHFGDGTRLSIL.